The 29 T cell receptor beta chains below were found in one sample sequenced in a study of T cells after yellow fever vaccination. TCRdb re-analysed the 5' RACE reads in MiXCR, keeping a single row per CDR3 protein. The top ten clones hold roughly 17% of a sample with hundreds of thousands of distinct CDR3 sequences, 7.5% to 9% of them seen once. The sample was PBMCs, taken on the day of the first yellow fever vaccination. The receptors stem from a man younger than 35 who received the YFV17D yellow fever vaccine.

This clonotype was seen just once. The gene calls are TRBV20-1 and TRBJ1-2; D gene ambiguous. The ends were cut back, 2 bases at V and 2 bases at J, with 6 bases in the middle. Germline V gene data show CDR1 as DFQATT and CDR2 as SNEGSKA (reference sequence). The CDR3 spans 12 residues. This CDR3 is CSARKVNYGYTF. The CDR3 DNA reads TGCAGTGCTAGAAAGGTCAACTATGGCTACACCTTC.

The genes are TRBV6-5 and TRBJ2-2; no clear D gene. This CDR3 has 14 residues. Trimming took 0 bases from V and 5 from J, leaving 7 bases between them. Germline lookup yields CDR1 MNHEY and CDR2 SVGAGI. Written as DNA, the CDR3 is TGTGCCAGCAGTTACTCGACATTAACCGGGGAGCTGTTTTTT. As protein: CASSYSTLTGELFF.

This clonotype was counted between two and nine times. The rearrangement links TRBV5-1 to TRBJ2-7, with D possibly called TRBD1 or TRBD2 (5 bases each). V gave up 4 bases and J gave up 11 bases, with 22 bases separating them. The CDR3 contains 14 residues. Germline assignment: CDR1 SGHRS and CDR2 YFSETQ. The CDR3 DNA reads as TGCGCCAGCAGCCATACCACAGAGGGGATATATGAGTACTTC. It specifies CASSHTTEGIYEYF.

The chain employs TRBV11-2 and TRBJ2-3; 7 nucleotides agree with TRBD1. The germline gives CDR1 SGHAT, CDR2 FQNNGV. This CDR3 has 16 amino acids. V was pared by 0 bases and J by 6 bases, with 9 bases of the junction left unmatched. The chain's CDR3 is CASSLEGGLKVDTQYF. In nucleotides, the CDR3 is TGTGCCAGCAGCTTAGAAGGGGGCCTCAAGGTGGATACGCAGTATTTT. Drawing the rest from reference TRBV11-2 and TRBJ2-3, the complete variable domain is EAGVAQSPRYKIIEKRQSVAFWCNPISGHATLYWYQQILGQGPKLLIQFQNNGVVDDSQLPKDRFSAERLKGVDSTLKIQPAKLEDSAVYLCASSLEGGLKVDTQYFGPGTRLTVL.

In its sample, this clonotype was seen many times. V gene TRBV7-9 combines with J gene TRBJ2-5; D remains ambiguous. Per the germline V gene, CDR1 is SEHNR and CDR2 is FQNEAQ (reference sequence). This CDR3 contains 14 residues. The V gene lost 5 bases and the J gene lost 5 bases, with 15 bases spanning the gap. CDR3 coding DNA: TGTGCCAGCAGCCAAGCTGTATTGCGGGAGACCCAGTACTTC. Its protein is CASSQAVLRETQYF.

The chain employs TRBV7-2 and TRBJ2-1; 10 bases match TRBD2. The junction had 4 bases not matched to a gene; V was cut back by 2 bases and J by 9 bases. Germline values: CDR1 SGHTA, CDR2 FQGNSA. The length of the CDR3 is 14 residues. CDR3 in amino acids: CASSLPPSGGEQFF. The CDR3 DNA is TGTGCCAGCAGCTTACCCCCTAGCGGGGGTGAGCAGTTCTTC.

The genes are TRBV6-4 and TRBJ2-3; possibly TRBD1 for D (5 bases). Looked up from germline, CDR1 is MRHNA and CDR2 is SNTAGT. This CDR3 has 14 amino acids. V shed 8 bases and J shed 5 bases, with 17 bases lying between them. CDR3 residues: CASSQRGDQDTQYF. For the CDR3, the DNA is TGTGCCAGCTCCCAAAGGGGCGATCAAGATACGCAGTATTTT.

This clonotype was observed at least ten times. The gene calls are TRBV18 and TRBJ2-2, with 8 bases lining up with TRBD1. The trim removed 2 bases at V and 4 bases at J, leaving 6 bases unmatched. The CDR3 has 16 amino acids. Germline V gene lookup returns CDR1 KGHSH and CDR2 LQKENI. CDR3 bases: TGTGCCAGCTCACCAGGACAGGGAGATGGCACCGGGGAGCTGTTTTTT. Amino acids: CASSPGQGDGTGELFF.

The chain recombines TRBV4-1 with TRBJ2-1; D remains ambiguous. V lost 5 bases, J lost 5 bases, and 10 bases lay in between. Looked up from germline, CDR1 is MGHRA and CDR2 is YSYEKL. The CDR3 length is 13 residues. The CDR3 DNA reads TGCGCCAGCAGCTATCCCTGGGACAATGAGCAGTTCTTC. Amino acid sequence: CASSYPWDNEQFF.

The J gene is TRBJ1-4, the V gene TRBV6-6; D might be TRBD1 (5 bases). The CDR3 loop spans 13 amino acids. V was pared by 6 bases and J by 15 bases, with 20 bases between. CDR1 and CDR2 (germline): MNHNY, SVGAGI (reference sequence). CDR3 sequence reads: CASSAGGFGGLFF. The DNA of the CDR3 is TGTGCCAGCAGCGCGGGAGGTTTTGGGGGGTTGTTTTTT.

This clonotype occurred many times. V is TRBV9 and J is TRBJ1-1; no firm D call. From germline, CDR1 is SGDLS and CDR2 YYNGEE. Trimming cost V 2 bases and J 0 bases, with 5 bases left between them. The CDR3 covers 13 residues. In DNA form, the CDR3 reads TGTGCCAGCAGCGTGCAGGTGAACACTGAAGCTTTCTTT. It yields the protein CASSVQVNTEAFF.

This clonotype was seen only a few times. In DNA form, the CDR3 reads TGTGCCAGCAGCTTGGCAGCGGGGGTAGATACGCAGTATTTT. Protein product: CASSLAAGVDTQYF. The chain carries TRBV5-5 and TRBJ2-3; 8 bases line up with TRBD2. This CDR3 is built from 14 residues. The ends lost 0 bases at V and 5 bases at J; junction bases unmatched: 2. Germline assignment: CDR1 SGHKS and CDR2 YYEKEE (reference sequence).

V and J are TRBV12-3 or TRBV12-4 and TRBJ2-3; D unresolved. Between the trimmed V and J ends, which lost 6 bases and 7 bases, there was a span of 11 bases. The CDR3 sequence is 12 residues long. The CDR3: CASSLWGNTQYF. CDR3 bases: TGTGCCAGCAGCTTGTGGGGAAATACGCAGTATTTT.

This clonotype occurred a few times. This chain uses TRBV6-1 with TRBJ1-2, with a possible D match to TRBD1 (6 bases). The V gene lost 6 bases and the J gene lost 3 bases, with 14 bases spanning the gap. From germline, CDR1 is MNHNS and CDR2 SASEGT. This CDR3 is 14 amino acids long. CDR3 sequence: CASRVRGGDYGYTF. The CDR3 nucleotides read TGTGCCAGCAGGGTCCGGGGGGGCGACTATGGCTACACCTTC.

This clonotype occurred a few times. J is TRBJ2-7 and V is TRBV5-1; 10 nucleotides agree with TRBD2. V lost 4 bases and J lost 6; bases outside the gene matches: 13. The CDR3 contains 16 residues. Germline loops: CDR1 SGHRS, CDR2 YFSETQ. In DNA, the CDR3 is TGCGCCAGCAGCCCCCTTGTTGGAGCGGGGGGGGGCGAGCAGTACTTC. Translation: CASSPLVGAGGGEQYF.

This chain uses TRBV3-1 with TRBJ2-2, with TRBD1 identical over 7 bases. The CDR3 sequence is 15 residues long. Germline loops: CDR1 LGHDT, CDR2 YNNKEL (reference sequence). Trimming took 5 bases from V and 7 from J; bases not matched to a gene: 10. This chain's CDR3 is CASSKRGQEVGELFF. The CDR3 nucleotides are TGTGCCAGCAGCAAGCGCGGACAGGAGGTCGGGGAGCTGTTTTTT. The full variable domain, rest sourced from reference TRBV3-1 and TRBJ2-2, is DTAVSQTPKYLVTQMGNDKSIKCEQNLGHDTMYWYKQDSKKFLKIMFSYNNKELIINETVPNRFSPKSPDKAHLNLHINSLELGDSAVYFCASSKRGQEVGELFFGEGSRLTVL.

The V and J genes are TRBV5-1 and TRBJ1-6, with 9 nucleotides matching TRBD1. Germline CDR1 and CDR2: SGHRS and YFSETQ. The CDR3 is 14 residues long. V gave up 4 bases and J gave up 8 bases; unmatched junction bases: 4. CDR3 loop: CASSLRTGDSPLHF. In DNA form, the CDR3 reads TGCGCCAGCAGCCTCAGGACAGGGGATTCACCCCTCCACTTT.

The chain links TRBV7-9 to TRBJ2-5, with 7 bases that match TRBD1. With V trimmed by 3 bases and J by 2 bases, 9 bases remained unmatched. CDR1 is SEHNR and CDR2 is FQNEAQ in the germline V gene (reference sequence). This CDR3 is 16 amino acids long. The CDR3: CASSFAGTAEQETQYF. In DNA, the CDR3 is TGTGCCAGCAGCTTCGCCGGGACAGCCGAACAAGAGACCCAGTACTTC. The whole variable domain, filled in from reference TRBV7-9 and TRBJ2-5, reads DTGVSQNPRHKITKRGQNVTFRCDPISEHNRLYWYRQTLGQGPEFLTYFQNEAQLEKSRLLSDRFSAERPKGSFSTLEIQRTEQGDSAMYLCASSFAGTAEQETQYFGPGTRLLVL.

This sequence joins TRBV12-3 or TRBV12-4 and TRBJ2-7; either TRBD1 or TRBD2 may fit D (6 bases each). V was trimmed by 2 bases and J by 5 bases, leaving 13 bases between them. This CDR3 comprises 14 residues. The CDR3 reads CASSLSGGHNEQYV. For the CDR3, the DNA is TGTGCCAGCAGTTTATCTGGGGGGCACAACGAGCAGTACGTC.

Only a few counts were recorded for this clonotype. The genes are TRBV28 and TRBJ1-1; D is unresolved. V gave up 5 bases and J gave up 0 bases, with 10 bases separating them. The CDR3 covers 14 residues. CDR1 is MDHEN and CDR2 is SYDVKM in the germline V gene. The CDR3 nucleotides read TGTGCCAGCAGTCCGACAAGCATGAACACTGAAGCTTTCTTT. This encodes CASSPTSMNTEAFF.

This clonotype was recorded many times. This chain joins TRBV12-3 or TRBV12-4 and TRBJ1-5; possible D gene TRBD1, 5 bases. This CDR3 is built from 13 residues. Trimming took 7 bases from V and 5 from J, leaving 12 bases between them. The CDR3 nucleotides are TGTGCCAGCATGCTGAGGGGCGATCAGCCCCAGCATTTT. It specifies CASMLRGDQPQHF.

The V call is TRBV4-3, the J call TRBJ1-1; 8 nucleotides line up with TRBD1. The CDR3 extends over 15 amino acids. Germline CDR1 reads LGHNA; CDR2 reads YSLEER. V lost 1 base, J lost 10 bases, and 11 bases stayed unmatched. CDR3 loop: CASSQAVDRGVIAFF. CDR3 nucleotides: TGCGCCAGCAGCCAAGCGGTCGACAGGGGCGTTATAGCTTTCTTT.

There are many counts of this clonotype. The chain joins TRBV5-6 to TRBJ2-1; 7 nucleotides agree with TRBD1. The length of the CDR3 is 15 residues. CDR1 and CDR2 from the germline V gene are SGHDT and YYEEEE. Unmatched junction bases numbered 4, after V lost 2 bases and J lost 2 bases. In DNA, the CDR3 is TGTGCCAGCAGCTTCGGCGACAGGGCCTACAATGAGCAGTTCTTC. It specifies CASSFGDRAYNEQFF.

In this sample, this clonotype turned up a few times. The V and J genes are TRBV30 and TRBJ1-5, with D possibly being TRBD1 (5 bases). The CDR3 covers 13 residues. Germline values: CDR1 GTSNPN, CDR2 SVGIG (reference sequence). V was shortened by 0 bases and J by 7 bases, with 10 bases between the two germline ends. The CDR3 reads CAWSVRGGQPQHF. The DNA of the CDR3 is TGTGCCTGGAGTGTACGGGGGGGACAGCCCCAGCATTTT.

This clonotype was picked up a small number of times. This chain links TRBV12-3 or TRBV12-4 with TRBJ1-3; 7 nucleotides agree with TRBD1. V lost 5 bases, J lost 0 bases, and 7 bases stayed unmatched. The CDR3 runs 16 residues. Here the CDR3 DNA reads TGTGCCAGCAGTCGAGGGGGCTCAAACTCTGGAAACACCATATATTTT. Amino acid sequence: CASSRGGSNSGNTIYF.

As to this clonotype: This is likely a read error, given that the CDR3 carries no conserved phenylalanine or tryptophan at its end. The CDR3 DNA reads as TGTGCCAGCAGCCAGGGGAGTCTAGCGGGGGGAGGGGAGCAGTTCCTC. Translation gives CASSQGSLAGGGEQFL. The genes are TRBV7-2 and TRBJ2-1; TRBD2 agrees at 11 bases. The ends lost 5 bases at V and 10 bases at J; junction bases unmatched: 13. CDR3 length equals 16 residues. Germline V lookup: CDR1 SGHTA, CDR2 FQGNSA.

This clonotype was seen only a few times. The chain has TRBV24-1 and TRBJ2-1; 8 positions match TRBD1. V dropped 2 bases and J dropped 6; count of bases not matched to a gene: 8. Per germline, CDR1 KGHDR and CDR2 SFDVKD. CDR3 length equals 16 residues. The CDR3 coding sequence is TGTGCCACCAGTGATTCGAGGCAGGGGGCAAGCAATGAGCAGTTCTTC. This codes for CATSDSRQGASNEQFF.

CDR3 amino acids: CASSLGDRGNGYTF. As DNA, the CDR3 is TGTGCCAGCAGTTTAGGGGACAGGGGCAATGGCTACACCTTC. The rearrangement joins TRBV12-3 or TRBV12-4 to TRBJ1-2; 10 bases match TRBD1. There are 14 residues in the CDR3. Germline trimming cut 1 base from V and 6 bases from J; bases unmatched to any gene: 2.

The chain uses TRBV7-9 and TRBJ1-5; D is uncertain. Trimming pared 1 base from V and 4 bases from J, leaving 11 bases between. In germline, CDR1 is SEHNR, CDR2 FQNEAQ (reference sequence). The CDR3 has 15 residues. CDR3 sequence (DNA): TGTGCCAGCAGCTTAGGTTCCGGGTTTAATCAGCCCCAGCATTTT. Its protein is CASSLGSGFNQPQHF. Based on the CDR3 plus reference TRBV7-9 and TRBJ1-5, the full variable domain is DTGVSQNPRHKITKRGQNVTFRCDPISEHNRLYWYRQTLGQGPEFLTYFQNEAQLEKSRLLSDRFSAERPKGSFSTLEIQRTEQGDSAMYLCASSLGSGFNQPQHFGDGTRLSIL.